Included here is one T cell receptor (beta chain) sequence, with context. The data were taken from a study of blood T cell repertoires in COVID-19. In the study overall: Nucleic acid was either cDNA or gDNA, and it came from T cells, B-cell-depleted T cells, or PBMCs.

Two consecutive negative NP/OP PCR tests, clearance, or resolved symptoms defined Cohort 3 recovery. How the authors handled the data: Reference gene primer amplification gave estimated nucleated cell counts. The method was immunoSEQ multiplex PCR; TCRdb's version includes in-frame clones alone and lacks a portion of them. From that table come the V and J calls and clone size; the DNA was used to work out D and trimming. The table records more than 150,000 clones, more than 75% of them present only once. Sample: PBMCs or T cells enriched from blood (not recorded which). The source of this sequence is a woman in her 50s who had recovered from COVID-19.

CDR3 region: CASSLRTQPVETQYF. CDR3 DNA: TGTGCCAGCAGCTTAAGGACTCAACCTGTTGAGACCCAGTACTTC. This chain uses TRBV13 with TRBJ2-5; tentative D call: TRBD2 (5 bases). Germline V gives CDR1 PRHDT, CDR2 FYEKMQ (reference sequence). CDR3 length: 15 amino acids. Trimming left V 2 bases short and J 5 bases short, with 15 bases between. Variable domain in full (rest from reference TRBV13 and TRBJ2-5): AAGVIQSPRHLIKEKRETATLKCYPIPRHDTVYWYQQGPGQDPQFLISFYEKMQSDKGSIPDRFSAQQFSDYHSELNMSSLELGDSALYFCASSLRTQPVETQYFGPGTRLLVL.